The text below deals with one T cell receptor (beta chain). What it recognizes is unknown. Unstimulated Tregs (CD4+CD25+CD127-) and CD4+CD25- non-Tregs were sorted from PBMCs. V was shortened by 5 bases and J by 4 bases, with 9 bases between the two germline ends. The germline V gene encodes CDR1 MNHEY and CDR2 SVGAGI. The CDR3 extends over 13 amino acids. The data belong to a study of Tregs in tolerant kidney transplant recipients. Libraries were prepared by immunoSEQ multiplex PCR; TCRdb keeps only in-frame clonotypes and omits some of them. The repertoire has about 240,000 clones, about 80% of them found once; the top ten carry under 0.65%. Regarding the study as a whole: This study did not directly address biological reproducibility. The most relevant donor-specific Treg TCRbeta repertoire apparently came from expansion with activated donor B cells. The small number of patients limits these findings pending further validation.

The chain is built from TRBV6-5 and TRBJ1-5; D ambiguous. Input material: CD4+ T cells from blood. This receptor was taken from a human donor in good health. CDR3 bases: TGTGCCAGCAGTGCGAATGGAAATCAGCCCCAGCATTTT. Its protein product is CASSANGNQPQHF.